These T cell receptor beta chains were read from a single sample in a study of spatial heterogeneity in lung cancer. TCRdb used MiXCR to reprocess the 5' RACE reads, holding one entry per CDR3 protein. Here the sample spans 60,000 to 65,000 distinct CDR3 sequences, 8.4% being singletons. Sequenced here: PBMCs, sampled at surgery. These receptors came from a female donor with early-stage non-small cell lung cancer. Each CDR3 is given with its conserved first and last residue. D genes are given only for firm matches. Size is stated for part of the rows, as once, few or many counts, or as a class when the clone is expanded.

abundance | d_gene | j_gene | v_gene | CDR3nt | CDR3aa
. | TRBD2 | TRBJ2-1 | TRBV11-2 | TGTGCCAGCAGCCACCGGACTAGCGGAGACAATGAGCAGTTCTTC | CASSHRTSGDNEQFF
. | TRBD2 | TRBJ2-3 | TRBV20-1 | TGCAGTGTTCAGTCGCGGGGGAGCACAGATACGCAGTATTTT | CSVQSRGSTDTQYF
many | TRBD1 | TRBJ1-2 | TRBV5-1 | TGCGCCAGCAGCCCGGGACAGGGTACCTATGGCTACACCTTC | CASSPGQGTYGYTF
many | . | TRBJ2-1 | TRBV24-1 | TGTGCCACCAGTGATATCCTAGGACGGCGGGCTTCCTACAATGAGCAGTTCTTC | CATSDILGRRASYNEQFF
many | TRBD1 | TRBJ1-6 | TRBV5-1 | TGCGCCAGCAGCTTGGCGGGACAGAATTCACCCCTCCACTTT | CASSLAGQNSPLHF
few | . | TRBJ2-1 | TRBV12-3/TRBV12-4 | TGTGCCAGCAGTCCCTTTGGGCCAAATGAGCAGTTCTTC | CASSPFGPNEQFF
. | . | TRBJ1-1 | TRBV20-1 | TGCAGTGCTGGCGGCCTGGCGAACACTGAAGCTTTCTTT | CSAGGLANTEAFF
. | . | TRBJ1-6 | TRBV2 | TGTGCCAGCAGTGAAGGGACGGGTTTCGTGGCCCTCCACTTT | CASSEGTGFVALHF
many | . | TRBJ2-3 | TRBV5-1 | TGCGCCAGCAGCTTGGTTTTTCAGACGGAGAGCACAGATACGCAGTATTTT | CASSLVFQTESTDTQYF
many | . | TRBJ1-4 | TRBV6-5 | TGTGCCAGCAGCAGAGACGGAGATAATGAAAAACTGTTTTTT | CASSRDGDNEKLFF
few | . | TRBJ2-5 | TRBV7-9 | TGTGCCAGCAGCTTTGGGGAAAGGCCCCAGTACTTC | CASSFGERPQYF
many | . | TRBJ2-2 | TRBV10-3 | TGTGCCATCAGTGAGTCGCAGAACACCGGGGAGCTGTTTTTT | CAISESQNTGELFF
many | TRBD1 | TRBJ2-1 | TRBV12-3/TRBV12-4 | TGTGCCAGCAGTGAACCGGGACAGGGGTACAATGAGCAGTTCTTC | CASSEPGQGYNEQFF
few | . | TRBJ2-4 | TRBV7-9 | TGTGCCAGCAGCTTAGGCACTCAGTCCAAAAACATTCAGTACTTC | CASSLGTQSKNIQYF
many | . | TRBJ1-5 | TRBV19 | TGTGCCAGTAGAGATCCCGACGGAGGCAATCAGCCCCAGCATTTT | CASRDPDGGNQPQHF
. | . | TRBJ1-5 | TRBV12-3/TRBV12-4 | TGTGCCAGCAGTTTCCTTAGAGGCAATCAGCCCCAGCATTTT | CASSFLRGNQPQHF
many | . | TRBJ2-3 | TRBV29-1 | TGCAGCGTTGCGTTGCTTACTAGCACAGATACGCAGTATTTT | CSVALLTSTDTQYF
few | . | TRBJ1-5 | TRBV6-5 | TGTGCCAGCAGTACGGATGATTCAGCCCAGCATTTT | CASSTDDSAQHF
. | . | TRBJ1-5 | TRBV11-3 | TGTGCCAGCAGCCCCTCCGGGGATCAGCCCCAGCATTTT | CASSPSGDQPQHF
. | TRBD1 | TRBJ2-7 | TRBV6-2/TRBV6-3 | TGTGCCAGCAGTTGGGGCGGGACAGGCGAATACGAGCAGTACTTC | CASSWGGTGEYEQYF
few | . | TRBJ2-2 | TRBV12-3/TRBV12-4 | TGTGCCAGCTCAACGAGGGAGGCTGGGACAACTGCCGGGGAGCTGTTTTTT | CASSTREAGTTAGELFF
many | . | TRBJ2-6 | TRBV30 | TGTGCCTGGAGTGTACTGGGCTCTGGGGCCAACGTCCTGACTTTC | CAWSVLGSGANVLTF
few | . | TRBJ1-3 | TRBV4-2 | TGTGCCAGCAGCCAAGAGTACAAGGGAGGCGCTGGAAACACCATATATTTT | CASSQEYKGGAGNTIYF
few | . | TRBJ1-1 | TRBV6-1 | TGTGCCAGCAGTGAAGAGGACGGGACACCCCTCGAAGCTTTCTTT | CASSEEDGTPLEAFF
many | . | TRBJ1-5 | TRBV27 | TGTGCCAGCAGTTTATCGGGGGTATGGCAGCCCCAGCATTTT | CASSLSGVWQPQHF
few | . | TRBJ2-1 | TRBV12-5 | TGTGCTAGTGGTTTTGGGGGTCACCCCTACAATGAGCAGTTCTTC | CASGFGGHPYNEQFF
many | TRBD1 | TRBJ2-7 | TRBV6-2/TRBV6-3 | TGTGCCAGCAGTTCGCCTCCGGGACAGGGGACGACCTACGAGCAGTACTTC | CASSSPPGQGTTYEQYF
many | . | TRBJ1-5 | TRBV7-8 | TGTGCCAGCAGCCCGGGGAGACAGTCCAACCAGCCCCAGCATTTT | CASSPGRQSNQPQHF
. | . | TRBJ1-1 | TRBV19 | TGTGCCAGTAGTATACATGGAGAGAGAAACACTGAAGCTTTCTTT | CASSIHGERNTEAFF
many | TRBD1 | TRBJ1-2 | TRBV28 | TGTGCCAGCAGTTTATACGCCAACAGGGGAGAGAATGGCTACACCTTC | CASSLYANRGENGYTF
. | TRBD1 | TRBJ2-7 | TRBV2 | TGTGCCAGCAGTGTGAACAGGGGAACCTACGAGCAGTACTTC | CASSVNRGTYEQYF